Below, 10 T cell receptor beta chains from the same sample are listed, as sequenced in a study of shared clonotypes between healthy human individuals. Clones were read by immunoSEQ multiplex PCR, and TCRdb kept only the in-frame ones, dropping some. The sample contains a few million clones, approximately 92% of which appear only once. Sequencing input: naive CD4+ T cells sorted from blood. Subset: CD45RA+ positively selected. These TCRs come from a man aged 18 to 29 in good health.

V is TRBV7-9 and J is TRBJ2-5; no clear D gene. V was trimmed by 3 bases and J by 4 bases, leaving 9 bases between them. This CDR3 comprises 13 residues. Per germline, CDR1 SEHNR and CDR2 FQNEAQ (reference sequence). This chain's CDR3 is CASSFQVVETQYF. DNA for the CDR3: TGTGCCAGCAGCTTCCAGGTCGTAGAGACCCAGTACTTC. Looking up the rest from reference TRBV7-9 and TRBJ2-5 gives the full variable domain: DTGVSQNPRHKITKRGQNVTFRCDPISEHNRLYWYRQTLGQGPEFLTYFQNEAQLEKSRLLSDRFSAERPKGSFSTLEIQRTEQGDSAMYLCASSFQVVETQYFGPGTRLLVL.

V usage is TRBV10-3 and J usage is TRBJ2-1; D is perhaps TRBD1 (6 bases). Germline V gene sequence: CDR1 ENHRY, CDR2 SYGVKD. Trimming shortened V by 2 bases and J by 7 bases, and 9 bases separated the two germline ends. The CDR3 spans 13 residues. CDR3 region: CAISETQGNEQFF. In nucleotides, the CDR3 is TGTGCCATCAGTGAGACACAGGGTAATGAGCAGTTCTTC.

The CDR3 region is CAISDLDRVETQYF. CDR3 nucleotides: TGTGCCATCAGTGACCTGGACAGGGTAGAGACCCAGTACTTC. The rearrangement links TRBV10-3 to TRBJ2-5; 8 positions match TRBD1. V gave up 3 bases and J gave up 4 bases; unmatched junction bases: 4. Germline values: CDR1 ENHRY, CDR2 SYGVKD. The CDR3 length is 14 residues.

The V gene is TRBV30, the J gene TRBJ1-2, with 7 bases that match TRBD1. Germline loops: CDR1 GTSNPN, CDR2 SVGIG (reference sequence). CDR3 size: 14 residues. The ends lost 8 bases at V and 2 bases at J; junction bases unmatched: 11. The CDR3 coding sequence is TGTGCCCTTTTTAGACAGGGCAGGAACTATGGCTACACCTTC. It encodes CALFRQGRNYGYTF. Full variable domain (missing parts from reference TRBV30 and TRBJ1-2): SQTIHQWPATLVQPVGSPLSLECTVEGTSNPNLYWYRQAAGRGLQLLFYSVGIGQISSEVPQNLSASRPQDRQFILSSKKLLLSDSGFYLCALFRQGRNYGYTFGSGTRLTVV.

Of note for this clone: At the DNA level, this CDR3 is encoded by other sequences in the same sample as well. The chain links TRBV6-1 to TRBJ2-5; D perhaps matches TRBD2 (7 bases). The germline V gene has CDR1 MNHNS and CDR2 SASEGT. V was pared by 6 bases and J by 1 base, with 9 bases between. The CDR3 consists of 13 residues. The CDR3 DNA is TGTGCCAGCAGGGGGGGGCCCCAAGAGACCCAGTACTTC. It encodes CASRGGPQETQYF.

This clone was seen once. Other DNA variants within this sample encode the same CDR3. V usage is TRBV2 and J usage is TRBJ1-2; unclear D gene. This CDR3 has 13 amino acids. Germline V gene data show CDR1 as SNHLY and CDR2 as FYNNEI. V shed 1 base and J shed 0 bases, with 3 bases lying between them. CDR3 residues: CASSEGSNYGYTF. For the CDR3, the DNA is TGTGCCAGCAGTGAAGGGTCTAACTATGGCTACACCTTC.

CDR3 sequence reads: CASRAGGQETQYF. CDR3 bases: TGTGCCAGCAGGGCGGGGGGCCAAGAGACCCAGTACTTC. V usage is TRBV6-5 and J usage is TRBJ2-5; 8 positions match TRBD2. The CDR3 contains 13 residues. V was pared by 6 bases and J by 1 base, with 1 base of the junction left unmatched. Germline-derived CDR1 and CDR2 are MNHEY and SVGAGI.

The gene calls are TRBV11-3 and TRBJ2-1; TRBD1 matches 7 bases. The germline gives CDR1 SGHNT, CDR2 YENEEA. The CDR3 runs to 17 residues. After removal of 1 base from V and 2 bases from J, the junction contained 8 bases not matched to a gene. CDR3 sequence: CASSLGKGGAPYNEQFF. The DNA of the CDR3 is TGTGCCAGCAGCTTAGGGAAAGGGGGCGCCCCCTACAATGAGCAGTTCTTC.

The rearrangement links TRBV5-6 to TRBJ2-5; a weak D match, TRBD2 (6 bases). Germline lookup yields CDR1 SGHDT and CDR2 YYEEEE. V dropped 3 bases and J dropped 5 bases, with 14 bases sitting between them. The CDR3 has 14 residues. CDR3: CASSYSGRRETQYF. CDR3 DNA sequence: TGTGCCAGCAGCTATTCAGGGAGGAGGGAGACCCAGTACTTC.

This chain's CDR3 is CASSSEVGELFF. The DNA of the CDR3 is TGTGCCAGCAGCTCCGAGGTCGGGGAGCTGTTTTTT. V is TRBV7-3 and J is TRBJ2-2; no reliable D call. Germline CDR1 SGHTA, CDR2 FQGTGA. Trimming removed 4 bases at V and 7 bases at J, with 7 bases between. The CDR3 totals 12 residues.